Sequencing of this T cell receptor beta chain was carried out in a study of T cell responses to AZD1222 COVID-19 vaccine. CDR3 length: 15 residues. Germline CDR1 SNHLY, CDR2 FYNNEI. V was trimmed by 5 bases and J by 3 bases, leaving 14 bases between them. Data came from immunoSEQ multiplex PCR; TCRdb stores just in-frame clones and leaves some out. Here the sample spans 120,000 or so clones, more than 80% being singletons. V gene TRBV2 combines with J gene TRBJ1-5; D call uncertain. This receptor was taken from an adult who received the MenACWY meningococcal vaccine as a control. Sequencing used peripheral blood, obtained 28 days after the second dose of the MenACWY control vaccine. The CDR3 region is CASSRYGSNNQPQHF. For the CDR3, the DNA is TGTGCCAGCAGTAGGTATGGATCTAACAATCAGCCCCAGCATTTT.